What follows are 2 T cell receptor beta chains derived from one specimen sequenced in a study of T cells in Graves' hyperthyroidism and ophthalmopathy. The CDR3 regions of TCR beta were amplified from RNA transcripts. First-round RT-PCR of the TCR CDR3 relied on the HTBI primer set. MiXCR, run by TCRdb on the multiplex PCR reads, gives a single entry per CDR3 protein. Of over 350,000 distinct CDR3 sequences listed, roughly 18% are singletons. The sample consisted of blood. These receptor sequences come from a man between 18 and 29 years old with Graves' ophthalmopathy.

This rearrangement joins TRBV27 to TRBJ1-6, with 7 bases aligning to TRBD1. This CDR3 is 14 amino acids long. With V trimmed by 2 bases and J by 7 bases, 2 bases remained unmatched. Germline V gene data show CDR1 as MNHEY and CDR2 as SMNVEV (reference sequence). CDR3 DNA: TGTGCCAGCAGTTTAGAGGGGGCAAATTCACCCCTCCACTTT. Translating it yields CASSLEGANSPLHF.

This clonotype came up many times. V is TRBV7-9 and J is TRBJ1-4; no clear D. Trimming pared 6 bases from V and 4 bases from J, leaving 18 bases between. Looked up from germline, CDR1 is SEHNR and CDR2 is FQNEAQ (reference sequence). This CDR3 comprises 16 residues. Written as DNA, the CDR3 is TGTGCCAGCAGTACGAGTACGGCGGGCCTTAATGAAAAACTGTTTTTT. Encoded protein: CASSTSTAGLNEKLFF.